A single sample gave rise to the 20 T cell receptor beta chains below, sequenced in a study of blood T cell repertoires in COVID-19. The method was immunoSEQ multiplex PCR; TCRdb's version includes in-frame clones alone and lacks a portion of them. The sample has approximately 200,000 clones; around four fifths are singletons. Sample: PBMCs or T cells enriched from blood (not recorded which). The receptor set was obtained from a man aged 40-55 years who had recovered from COVID-19.

The genes are TRBV7-9 and TRBJ1-4; 9 nucleotides match TRBD1. J lost 2 bases, V lost 5 bases, and 9 bases had no gene match. The CDR3 sequence is 17 residues long. Germline V gene sequence: CDR1 SEHNR, CDR2 FQNEAQ (reference sequence). The CDR3 loop reads CASSPRGTGGTNEKLFF. The DNA for the CDR3 is TGTGCCAGCAGCCCTAGGGGTACAGGGGGCACTAATGAAAAACTGTTTTTT. The full variable domain, its missing parts supplied by reference TRBV7-9 and TRBJ1-4, is DTGVSQNPRHKITKRGQNVTFRCDPISEHNRLYWYRQTLGQGPEFLTYFQNEAQLEKSRLLSDRFSAERPKGSFSTLEIQRTEQGDSAMYLCASSPRGTGGTNEKLFFGSGTQLSVL.

The rearrangement links TRBV30 to TRBJ1-3; D gene unclear. This CDR3 has 13 residues. Deletions cut 5 bases from V and 4 bases from J, with 12 bases between. Germline lookup yields CDR1 GTSNPN and CDR2 SVGIG (reference sequence). The CDR3 sequence: CAWAKTWGNTIYF. In nucleotides, the CDR3 is TGTGCCTGGGCTAAGACTTGGGGAAACACCATATATTTT.

J is TRBJ1-3 and V is TRBV5-6, with D tentatively TRBD1 (6 bases). The ends were cut back, 5 bases at V and 2 bases at J, with 14 bases in the middle. CDR1 is SGHDT, CDR2 YYEEEE, per germline. CDR3 length: 15 amino acids. The CDR3 sequence is CASSFGGGAGNTIYF. CDR3 DNA: TGTGCCAGCAGTTTCGGAGGGGGGGCTGGAAACACCATATATTTT.

The rearrangement links TRBV18 to TRBJ2-1, with 14 bases that match TRBD2. The J segment lost 5 bases and the V segment lost 5 bases, leaving 5 bases of the junction unmatched. This CDR3 contains 16 residues. Germline V lookup: CDR1 KGHSH, CDR2 LQKENI. The DNA for the CDR3 is TGTGCCAGCTCAACCGGACTAGCGGGAGGAAACAATGAGCAGTTCTTC. This translates into CASSTGLAGGNNEQFF.

The chain employs TRBV5-1 and TRBJ2-1; 9 bases fit TRBD1. The CDR3 totals 15 residues. The V gene's germline CDR1 is SGHRS and CDR2 YFSETQ. V lost 1 base and J lost 8; bases outside the gene matches: 7. The CDR3 reads CASSLYTGGADEQFF. CDR3 DNA: TGCGCCAGCAGCTTGTACACAGGGGGCGCGGATGAGCAGTTCTTC.

The chain combines TRBV6-5 with TRBJ2-5; tentative D call: TRBD1 (6 bases). V was cut by 7 bases and J by 0 bases, with 9 bases left in between. From germline, CDR1 is MNHEY and CDR2 SVGAGI. This CDR3 is built from 13 residues. For the CDR3, the DNA is TGTGCCAGCATACAGGGTTACCAAGAGACCCAGTACTTC. It specifies CASIQGYQETQYF.

The chain is built from TRBV11-3 and TRBJ2-7; D not resolved. Germline V gene sequence: CDR1 SGHNT, CDR2 YENEEA. V was cut by 0 bases and J by 1 base, with 10 bases left in between. The CDR3 has 15 residues. This CDR3 is CASSLEAGSSYEQYF. The CDR3 bases are TGTGCCAGCAGCTTAGAGGCAGGTTCATCCTACGAGCAGTACTTC.

This clone came up a few times. The chain is built from TRBV4-1 and TRBJ1-1, with TRBD1 identical over 8 bases. The CDR3 contains 14 residues. The junction had 3 bases not matched to a gene; V was cut back by 4 bases and J by 2 bases. From germline, CDR1 is MGHRA and CDR2 YSYEKL. In DNA form, the CDR3 reads TGCGCCAGCAGCCGGACAGGGAGTAACACTGAAGCTTTCTTT. Translated: CASSRTGSNTEAFF.

The chain carries TRBV18 and TRBJ1-1, with D unclear. Germline-derived CDR1 and CDR2 are KGHSH and LQKENI. This CDR3 has 17 residues. The V and J ends lost 1 base and 0 bases respectively, with 15 bases between them. The CDR3 sequence: CASSPLGGRRMNTEAFF. The CDR3 region has the DNA TGTGCCAGCTCACCACTAGGAGGGAGACGAATGAACACTGAAGCTTTCTTT.

The V and J genes are TRBV6-5 and TRBJ1-2, with a possible D match to TRBD1 (5 bases). The V gene lost 2 bases and the J gene lost 7 bases, with 20 bases spanning the gap. CDR3 length: 16 residues. The germline V gene has CDR1 MNHEY and CDR2 SVGAGI. In DNA form, the CDR3 reads TGTGCCAGCAGTTACGGGCGGGGGAGGGTCCGTGGTGGCTACACCTTC. This codes for CASSYGRGRVRGGYTF.

This clone has just one count. The rearrangement joins TRBV9 to TRBJ2-7, with TRBD1 matching 7 bases. Germline assignment: CDR1 SGDLS and CDR2 YYNGEE. Unmatched junction bases numbered 6, after V lost 4 bases and J lost 2 bases. The CDR3 has 14 amino acids. As DNA, the CDR3 is TGTGCCAGCAGCCCTCGGACAGGTGCCTACGAGCAGTACTTC. Encoded protein: CASSPRTGAYEQYF.

The genes are TRBV6-5 and TRBJ1-1; maybe TRBD1 (6 bases). From germline, CDR1 is MNHEY and CDR2 SVGAGI. This CDR3 has 15 residues. V was clipped by 6 bases and J by 7 bases, with 21 bases between them. The CDR3 coding sequence is TGTGCCAGCAGCCCCTCCCGACAGGCGGCGAATGAAGCTTTCTTT. Protein sequence: CASSPSRQAANEAFF.

This sequence joins TRBV19 and TRBJ1-1; maybe TRBD1 (5 bases). This CDR3 is 14 amino acids long. Germline values: CDR1 LNHDA, CDR2 SQIVND (reference sequence). V shed 9 bases and J shed 10 bases, with 24 bases lying between them. CDR3 nucleotide sequence: TGTGCCAGCTCTAGACAGTCCCAGGAAACCGCAGCTTTCTTT. It specifies CASSRQSQETAAFF.

The chain combines TRBV9 with TRBJ2-1, with 9 bases identical to TRBD2. J was trimmed by 8 bases and V by 1 base; bases with no gene match: 7. Looked up from germline, CDR1 is SGDLS and CDR2 is YYNGEE. The CDR3 sequence is 15 residues long. In DNA form, the CDR3 reads TGTGCCAGCAGCGTAAGGGTAGCGGGAGACCATGAGCAGTTCTTC. This sequence encodes CASSVRVAGDHEQFF.

This chain joins TRBV24-1 and TRBJ2-7; the match to TRBD2 covers 11 bases. Looked up from germline, CDR1 is KGHDR and CDR2 is SFDVKD. The J segment lost 4 bases and the V segment lost 5 bases, leaving 15 bases of the junction unmatched. The CDR3 is 18 amino acids. The CDR3 sequence: CATSGPSLLAGGYYEQYF. In DNA form, the CDR3 reads TGTGCCACCAGTGGACCGTCCCTTCTAGCGGGAGGTTATTACGAGCAGTACTTC.

This clone was seen a few times. This chain joins TRBV25-1 and TRBJ1-2; TRBD1 might be the D (5 bases). CDR1 and CDR2 from the germline V gene are MGHDK and SYGVNS. The CDR3 has 13 residues. The V end lost 1 base, the J end lost 7 bases, and 10 bases lay between the germline ends. CDR3 amino acids: CASSEFRGFGYTF. DNA of the CDR3: TGTGCCAGCAGTGAATTTAGGGGTTTTGGCTACACCTTC.

The CDR3 spells CASSSYTSSYNEQFF. In nucleotides, the CDR3 is TGTGCCAGCAGCTCTTATACGAGCTCCTACAATGAGCAGTTCTTC. The chain has TRBV5-4 and TRBJ2-1; D gene unclear. Germline V lookup: CDR1 SGHNT, CDR2 YYREEE (reference sequence). Trimming stripped 3 bases from V and 0 bases from J, with 10 bases between. The CDR3 is made up of 15 amino acids.

As to this clone: Other DNA sequences from this sample encode an identical CDR3 as well. The rearrangement uses TRBV12-3 or TRBV12-4 and TRBJ1-1, with no clear D. This CDR3 contains 12 residues. Trimming stripped 6 bases from V and 0 bases from J, with 5 bases between. The CDR3 loop reads CASSLMNTEAFF. The CDR3, as DNA: TGTGCCAGCAGCCTAATGAACACTGAAGCTTTCTTT.

The V call is TRBV5-6, the J call TRBJ2-7; a possible D gene is TRBD2 (7 bases). Germline values: CDR1 SGHDT, CDR2 YYEEEE. The CDR3 extends over 15 amino acids. The V and J ends lost 3 bases and 5 bases respectively, with 18 bases between them. This CDR3 is CASSSMGGRLDEQYF. The CDR3 DNA reads as TGTGCCAGCAGCTCGATGGGGGGGCGTTTGGACGAGCAGTACTTC. Variable domain in full (rest from reference TRBV5-6 and TRBJ2-7): DAGVTQSPTHLIKTRGQQVTLRCSPKSGHDTVSWYQQALGQGPQFIFQYYEEEERQRGNFPDRFSGHQFPNYSSELNVNALLLGDSALYLCASSSMGGRLDEQYFGPGTRLTVT.

This chain connects TRBV5-1 to TRBJ2-5; weak D call: TRBD1 (6 bases). V gave up 3 bases and J gave up 4 bases, with 19 bases separating them. In germline, CDR1 is SGHRS, CDR2 YFSETQ. The CDR3 runs to 16 residues. The CDR3 region is CASSSAGTTFPETQYF. The CDR3 DNA follows: TGCGCCAGCAGCTCGGCCGGGACAACTTTTCCAGAGACCCAGTACTTC.